This TCR beta chain was recorded in a study of blood T cell repertoires in COVID-19. Each exposed participant met a COVID-19 case in the 2 weeks preceding study entry. Assay used: immunoSEQ multiplex PCR; TCRdb lists only in-frame clones, some missing. The sample shows 130,000 to 150,000 clones, 84% of them seen only once. CDR3 length equals 14 residues. In germline, CDR1 is SGHTA, CDR2 FQGNSA. V lost 3 bases to trimming and J lost 7 bases; unmatched junction nucleotides: 6. The source of this sequence is a woman aged 50 to 60 who had been exposed to COVID-19. The chain links TRBV7-2 to TRBJ2-4; 7 nucleotides match TRBD1. The sample taken for sequencing was PBMCs or T cells enriched from blood (not recorded which). DNA for the CDR3: TGTGCCAGCAGCTTCGACAGGGATGCGAACATTCAGTACTTC. Encoded protein: CASSFDRDANIQYF.